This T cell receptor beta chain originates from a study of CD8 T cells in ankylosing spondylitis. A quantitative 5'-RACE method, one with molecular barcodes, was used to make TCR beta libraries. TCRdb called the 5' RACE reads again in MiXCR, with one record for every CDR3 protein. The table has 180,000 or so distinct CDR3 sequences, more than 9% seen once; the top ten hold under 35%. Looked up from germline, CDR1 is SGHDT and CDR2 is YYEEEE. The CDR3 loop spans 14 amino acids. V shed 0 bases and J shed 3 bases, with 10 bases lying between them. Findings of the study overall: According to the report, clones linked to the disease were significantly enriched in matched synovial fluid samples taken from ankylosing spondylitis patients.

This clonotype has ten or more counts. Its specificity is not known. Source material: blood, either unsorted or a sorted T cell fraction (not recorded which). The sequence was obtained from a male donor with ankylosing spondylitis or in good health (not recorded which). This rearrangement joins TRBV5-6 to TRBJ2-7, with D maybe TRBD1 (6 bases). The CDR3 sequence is CASSLEDRFYEQYF. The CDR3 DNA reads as TGTGCCAGCAGCTTGGAGGACAGATTCTACGAGCAGTACTTC. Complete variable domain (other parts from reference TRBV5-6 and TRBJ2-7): DAGVTQSPTHLIKTRGQQVTLRCSPKSGHDTVSWYQQALGQGPQFIFQYYEEEERQRGNFPDRFSGHQFPNYSSELNVNALLLGDSALYLCASSLEDRFYEQYFGPGTRLTVT.